A single sample is the source of the 21 T cell receptor beta chains below, sequenced in a study of CD8 T cells in Susac syndrome. RNA amounts of about 0.5 to 1 ug underwent reverse transcription with random hexamers. Using its own MiXCR run on the immunoSEQ multiplex PCR reads, TCRdb lists one record per CDR3 protein. The table records under 300,000 distinct CDR3 sequences, about 95% of them present only once. Sequenced input: CD4+ T cells from PBMCs. The source is a human donor with Susac syndrome.

This sequence joins TRBV20-1 and TRBJ2-4; a possible D gene is TRBD1 (6 bases). V lost 5 bases, J lost 0 bases, and 23 bases lay in between. The CDR3 totals 18 residues. Germline-derived CDR1 and CDR2 are DFQATT and SNEGSKA (reference sequence). The CDR3 DNA follows: TGCAGTGCTTCAAGTCCGGACAGTCTAATCCTAGCCAAAAACATTCAGTACTTC. Its translation: CSASSPDSLILAKNIQYF.

The rearrangement joins TRBV3-1 to TRBJ1-2; the match to TRBD1 covers 7 bases. Germline CDR1 LGHDT, CDR2 YNNKEL (reference sequence). V lost 8 bases and J lost 5; bases outside the gene matches: 8. The CDR3 runs to 13 residues. The CDR3 spells CASRQGREYGYTF. The CDR3, as DNA: TGTGCCAGCCGACAGGGTAGGGAGTATGGCTACACCTTC.

The chain joins TRBV3-1 to TRBJ2-7; TRBD2 aligns across 13 bases. Germline values: CDR1 LGHDT, CDR2 YNNKEL (reference sequence). There are 13 residues in the CDR3. V lost 6 bases, J lost 9 bases, and 5 bases stayed unmatched. This CDR3 is CASRGTSGMVQYF. DNA for the CDR3: TGTGCCAGCAGGGGGACTAGCGGGATGGTGCAGTACTTC.

J is TRBJ1-2 and V is TRBV4-1; no firm D call. Germline lookup yields CDR1 MGHRA and CDR2 YSYEKL. V gave up 1 base and J gave up 4 bases, with 7 bases separating them. The CDR3 covers 13 residues. CDR3 amino acids: CASSQAGIYGYTF. The DNA of the CDR3 is TGCGCCAGCAGCCAAGCCGGGATCTATGGCTACACCTTC.

This sequence joins TRBV19 and TRBJ1-1; 8 bases align to TRBD1. The ends lost 4 bases at V and 0 bases at J; junction bases unmatched: 1. This CDR3 is built from 14 residues. From germline, CDR1 is LNHDA and CDR2 SQIVND (reference sequence). For the CDR3, the DNA is TGTGCCAGTAGTAAGGGACAGGTGAACACTGAAGCTTTCTTT. This encodes CASSKGQVNTEAFF.

V usage is TRBV24-1 and J usage is TRBJ2-1; TRBD2 matches at 7 bases. With V trimmed by 0 bases and J by 5 bases, 15 bases remained unmatched. The CDR3 sequence is 19 residues long. Germline V gene sequence: CDR1 KGHDR, CDR2 SFDVKD. This chain's CDR3 is CATSDLPRAETSANNEQFF. The CDR3 region has the DNA TGTGCCACCAGTGATTTGCCGCGCGCAGAAACTAGCGCAAACAATGAGCAGTTCTTC.

The J gene is TRBJ2-3, the V gene TRBV6-5; D is perhaps TRBD2 (5 bases). The CDR3 runs 14 residues. Trimming pared 3 bases from V and 5 bases from J, leaving 12 bases between. Germline-derived CDR1 and CDR2 are MNHEY and SVGAGI. The CDR3 nucleotides are TGTGCCAGCAGTTATCGGCGGGCTGGAGATACGCAGTATTTT. It translates to CASSYRRAGDTQYF.

The rearrangement uses TRBV13 and TRBJ2-7; tentative D call: TRBD2 (6 bases). Germline loops: CDR1 PRHDT, CDR2 FYEKMQ (reference sequence). V lost 2 bases, J lost 12 bases, and 17 bases lay in between. The CDR3 has 13 residues. CDR3 amino acids: CASSLQPARDSYF. The DNA for the CDR3 is TGTGCCAGCAGCTTACAACCGGCGCGGGACTCGTACTTC.

The gene calls are TRBV2 and TRBJ2-1; 7 nucleotides agree with TRBD2. The V gene's germline CDR1 is SNHLY and CDR2 FYNNEI. CDR3 size: 10 residues. J was trimmed by 12 bases and V by 8 bases; bases with no gene match: 4. CDR3 bases: TGTGCCAGCGGGGAGGGCAGGCAGTTCTTC. Protein: CASGEGRQFF. Using reference TRBV2 and TRBJ2-1 for the parts outside the CDR3, the full variable domain is EPEVTQTPSHQVTQMGQEVILRCVPISNHLYFYWYRQILGQKVEFLVSFYNNEISEKSEIFDDQFSVERPDGSNFTLKIRSTKLEDSAMYFCASGEGRQFFGPGTRLTVL.

The chain has TRBV29-1 and TRBJ1-1; D is undetermined. The V end lost 1 base, the J end lost 0 bases, and 6 bases lay between the germline ends. The V gene's germline CDR1 is SQVTM and CDR2 ANQGSEA. The CDR3 extends over 13 amino acids. The CDR3 DNA follows: TGCAGCGTTGAAGGGGGATTGAACACTGAAGCTTTCTTT. Its translation: CSVEGGLNTEAFF. The whole variable domain, filled in from reference TRBV29-1 and TRBJ1-1, reads SAVISQKPSRDICQRGTSLTIQCQVDSQVTMMFWYRQQPGQSLTLIATANQGSEATYESGFVIDKFPISRPNLTFSTLTVSNMSPEDSSIYLCSVEGGLNTEAFFGQGTRLTVV.

The chain has TRBV23-1 and TRBJ2-4, with TRBD2 identical over 11 bases. TRBV23-1 is treated as an ORF (open reading frame) with a function not yet certain. This CDR3 comprises 16 residues. After removal of 2 bases from V and 8 bases from J, the junction contained 8 bases not matched to a gene. The CDR3 loop reads CASSQVVAGGCYIQYF. The CDR3 nucleotides read TGCGCCAGCAGTCAAGTTGTAGCGGGAGGGTGTTACATTCAGTACTTC.

The J gene is TRBJ2-1, the V gene TRBV3-1; the D gene could be TRBD1 or TRBD2 (5 bases each). In germline, CDR1 is LGHDT, CDR2 YNNKEL (reference sequence). The CDR3 length is 12 residues. V dropped 3 bases and J dropped 9 bases, with 9 bases sitting between them. In nucleotides, the CDR3 is TGTGCCAGCAGCCAGGTGAGGGGTGAGCAGTTCTTC. Protein product: CASSQVRGEQFF.

V gene TRBV29-1 combines with J gene TRBJ1-1; TRBD1 might be the D (5 bases). The V end lost 3 bases, the J end lost 11 bases, and 13 bases lay between the germline ends. The CDR3 runs to 11 residues. The V gene's germline CDR1 is SQVTM and CDR2 ANQGSEA. This CDR3 is CSVERGWVAFF. As DNA, the CDR3 is TGCAGCGTTGAGCGGGGGTGGGTGGCTTTCTTT. The variable domain in full, with the rest retrieved from reference TRBV29-1 and TRBJ1-1, is SAVISQKPSRDICQRGTSLTIQCQVDSQVTMMFWYRQQPGQSLTLIATANQGSEATYESGFVIDKFPISRPNLTFSTLTVSNMSPEDSSIYLCSVERGWVAFFGQGTRLTVV.

This sequence joins TRBV4-1 and TRBJ1-1; possible D gene TRBD1, 5 bases. The CDR3 contains 16 residues. V was cut by 1 base and J by 1 base, with 13 bases left in between. Germline V CDR1 and CDR2: MGHRA, YSYEKL. The CDR3 loop is CASSQAVGTRNTEAFF. DNA for the CDR3: TGCGCCAGCAGCCAAGCGGTCGGGACGAGGAACACTGAAGCTTTCTTT.

The DNA for the CDR3 is TGTGCCAGCAGCCAAGGACCAGAGAGAATACACGAGCAGTTCTTC. It encodes CASSQGPERIHEQFF. The V and J genes are TRBV3-1 and TRBJ2-1; D is unresolved. The CDR3 contains 15 residues. V was trimmed by 1 base and J by 10 bases, leaving 17 bases between them. Per the germline V gene, CDR1 is LGHDT and CDR2 is YNNKEL (reference sequence).

DNA of the CDR3: TGTGCCAGCAGCTTGGATCCCACAGCCTATGGCTACACCTTC. Encoded protein: CASSLDPTAYGYTF. V gene TRBV5-6 combines with J gene TRBJ1-2; D ambiguous. Germline lookup yields CDR1 SGHDT and CDR2 YYEEEE. The V and J ends lost 0 bases and 4 bases respectively, with 10 bases between them. This CDR3 has 14 amino acids.

The chain recombines TRBV20-1 with TRBJ2-3; D is unresolved. CDR1 and CDR2 (germline): DFQATT, SNEGSKA (reference sequence). The CDR3 covers 13 residues. Trimming left V 6 bases short and J 2 bases short, with 12 bases between. CDR3 coding DNA: TGCAGTGCCTTGGGGTCCTTCACAGATACGCAGTATTTT. This gives the protein CSALGSFTDTQYF.

This clonotype was seen more than once but under ten times. The chain is built from TRBV4-2 and TRBJ2-3; 10 nucleotides line up with TRBD2. V was pared by 3 bases and J by 6 bases, with 0 bases of the junction left unmatched. Germline lookup yields CDR1 LGHNA and CDR2 YNFKEQ. The CDR3 extends over 13 amino acids. CDR3 bases: TGTGCCAGCAGCCAGGGACTAGCGGATACGCAGTATTTT. Translated: CASSQGLADTQYF.

The V and J genes are TRBV29-1 and TRBJ1-1; the match to TRBD1 covers 7 bases. With 5 bases clipped from V and 3 bases from J, the junction kept 6 bases outside the gene matches. In germline, CDR1 is SQVTM, CDR2 ANQGSEA. The CDR3 spans 13 residues. The CDR3, as DNA: TGCAGCGTTAACGGACAGGCCCACACTGAAGCTTTCTTT. It codes for CSVNGQAHTEAFF.

This chain uses TRBV28 with TRBJ2-7; 10 nucleotides agree with TRBD1. J gave up 5 bases and V 6 bases, and 7 bases lay outside the gene matches. Germline V CDR1 and CDR2: MDHEN, SYDVKM. The CDR3 runs 14 residues. The DNA of the CDR3 is TGTGCCAGCAGAAAGAGACAGGGGGCCAACGAGCAGTACTTC. Encoded protein: CASRKRQGANEQYF.

The chain couples TRBV14 to TRBJ1-2; TRBD1 is a possible D gene (5 bases). Germline-derived CDR1 and CDR2 are SGHDN and FVKESK. The CDR3 contains 17 residues. V was shortened by 4 bases and J by 8 bases, with 26 bases between the two germline ends. The CDR3 coding sequence is TGTGCCAGCAGCCCGCACCCCGGCCAGGGCGATTCTAAGGGCTACACCTTC. Protein product: CASSPHPGQGDSKGYTF.